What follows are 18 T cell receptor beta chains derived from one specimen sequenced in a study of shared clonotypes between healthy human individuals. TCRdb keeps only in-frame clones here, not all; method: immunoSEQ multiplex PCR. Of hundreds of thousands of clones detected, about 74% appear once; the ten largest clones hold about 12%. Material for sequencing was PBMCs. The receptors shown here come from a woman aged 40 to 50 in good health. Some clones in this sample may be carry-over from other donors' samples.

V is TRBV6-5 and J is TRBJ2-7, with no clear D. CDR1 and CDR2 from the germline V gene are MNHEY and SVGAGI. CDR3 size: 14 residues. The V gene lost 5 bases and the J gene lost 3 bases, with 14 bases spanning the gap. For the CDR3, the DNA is TGTGCCAGCAGTCCCACGGGTAGCAGCTACGAGCAGTACTTC. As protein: CASSPTGSSYEQYF.

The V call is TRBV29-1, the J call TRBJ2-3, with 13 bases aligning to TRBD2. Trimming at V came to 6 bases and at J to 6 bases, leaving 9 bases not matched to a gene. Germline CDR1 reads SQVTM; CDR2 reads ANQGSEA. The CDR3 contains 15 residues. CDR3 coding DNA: TGCAGCGTCAAACTAGCGGGAGGGCCCTTGGATACGCAGTATTTT. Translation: CSVKLAGGPLDTQYF.

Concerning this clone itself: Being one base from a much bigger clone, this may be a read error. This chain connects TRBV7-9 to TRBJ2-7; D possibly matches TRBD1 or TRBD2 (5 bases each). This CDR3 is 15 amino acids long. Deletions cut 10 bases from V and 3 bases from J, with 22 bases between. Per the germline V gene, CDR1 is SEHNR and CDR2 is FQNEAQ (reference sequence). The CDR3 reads CATEDPEGNFYEQYF. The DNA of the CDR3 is TGTGCCACCGAAGACCCCGAGGGGAACTTCTACGAGCAGTACTTC.

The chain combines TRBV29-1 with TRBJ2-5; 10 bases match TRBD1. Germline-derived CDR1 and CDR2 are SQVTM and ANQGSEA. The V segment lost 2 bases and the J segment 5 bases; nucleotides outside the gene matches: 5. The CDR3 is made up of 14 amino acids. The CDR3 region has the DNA TGCAGCGTTGAACGGGACAGGGGAGGTGAGACCCAGTACTTC. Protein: CSVERDRGGETQYF.

The CDR3 reads CASNLAGVNTGELFF. The DNA for the CDR3 is TGTGCCAGCAACCTAGCGGGAGTAAACACCGGGGAGCTGTTTTTT. The V call is TRBV28, the J call TRBJ2-2; 10 bases map to TRBD2. The CDR3 has 15 residues. Losses at the gene ends were 7 bases for V and 2 bases for J; bases not matched to a gene: 4. Germline CDR1 reads MDHEN; CDR2 reads SYDVKM.

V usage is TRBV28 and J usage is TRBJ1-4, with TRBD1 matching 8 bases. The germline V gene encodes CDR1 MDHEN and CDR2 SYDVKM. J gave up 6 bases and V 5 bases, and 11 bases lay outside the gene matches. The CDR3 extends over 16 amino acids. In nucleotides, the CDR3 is TGTGCCAGCAGTCGGACAGGGACCATAACCTATGAAAAACTGTTTTTT. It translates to CASSRTGTITYEKLFF.

This CDR3 is CASRWTGSSYEQYF. As DNA, the CDR3 is TGTGCCAGCAGGTGGACAGGGAGCTCCTACGAGCAGTACTTC. The chain uses TRBV28 and TRBJ2-7; 8 bases are shared with TRBD1. This CDR3 has 14 amino acids. Germline V gene data show CDR1 as MDHEN and CDR2 as SYDVKM. V lost 6 bases to trimming and J lost 0 bases; unmatched junction nucleotides: 4.

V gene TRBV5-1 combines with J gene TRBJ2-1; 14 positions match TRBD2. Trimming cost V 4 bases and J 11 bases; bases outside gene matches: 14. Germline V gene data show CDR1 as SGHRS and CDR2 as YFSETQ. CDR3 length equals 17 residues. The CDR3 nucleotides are TGCGCCAGCAGCACCCTACCGGGACTAGCGGGAGAGACGCAGCAGTTCTTC. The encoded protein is CASSTLPGLAGETQQFF.

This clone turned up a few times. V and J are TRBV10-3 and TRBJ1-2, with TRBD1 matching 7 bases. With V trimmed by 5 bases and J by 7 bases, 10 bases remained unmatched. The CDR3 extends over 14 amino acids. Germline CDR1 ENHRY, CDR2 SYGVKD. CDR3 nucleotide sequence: TGTGCCATCAGTCAGATAGGACAGGCTGGTGGCTACACCTTC. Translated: CAISQIGQAGGYTF.

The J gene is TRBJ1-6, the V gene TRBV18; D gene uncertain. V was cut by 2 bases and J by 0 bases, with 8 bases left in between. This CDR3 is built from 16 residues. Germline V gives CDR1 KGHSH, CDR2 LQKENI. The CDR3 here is CASSPFRDSYNSPLHF. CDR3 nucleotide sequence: TGTGCCAGCTCACCATTTAGAGACTCCTATAATTCACCCCTCCACTTT.

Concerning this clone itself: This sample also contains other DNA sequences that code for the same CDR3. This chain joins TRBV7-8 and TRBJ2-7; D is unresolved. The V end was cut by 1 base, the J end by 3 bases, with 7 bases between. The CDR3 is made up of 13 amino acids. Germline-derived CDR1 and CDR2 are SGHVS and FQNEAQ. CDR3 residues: CASSLGPNYEQYF. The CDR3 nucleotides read TGTGCCAGCAGCTTAGGTCCGAACTACGAGCAGTACTTC.

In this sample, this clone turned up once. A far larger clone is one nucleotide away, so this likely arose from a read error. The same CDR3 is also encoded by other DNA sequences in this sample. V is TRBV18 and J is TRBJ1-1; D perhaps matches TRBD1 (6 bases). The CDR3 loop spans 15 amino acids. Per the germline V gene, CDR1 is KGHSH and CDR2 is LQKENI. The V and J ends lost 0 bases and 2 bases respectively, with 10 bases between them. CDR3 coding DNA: TGTGCCAGCTCACCACCGGGGGGACAAAACACTGAAGCTTTCTTT. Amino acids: CASSPPGGQNTEAFF. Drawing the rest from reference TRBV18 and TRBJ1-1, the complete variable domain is NAGVMQNPRHLVRRRGQEARLRCSPMKGHSHVYWYRQLPEEGLKFMVYLQKENIIDESGMPKERFSAEFPKEGPSILRIQQVVRGDSAAYFCASSPPGGQNTEAFFGQGTRLTVV.

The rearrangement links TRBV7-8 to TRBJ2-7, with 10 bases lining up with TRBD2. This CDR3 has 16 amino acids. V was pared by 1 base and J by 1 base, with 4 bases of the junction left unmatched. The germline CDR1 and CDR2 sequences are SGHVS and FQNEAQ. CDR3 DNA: TGTGCCAGCAGCTTAGGTCCTAGCGGGAGTTCCTACGAGCAGTACTTC. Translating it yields CASSLGPSGSSYEQYF.

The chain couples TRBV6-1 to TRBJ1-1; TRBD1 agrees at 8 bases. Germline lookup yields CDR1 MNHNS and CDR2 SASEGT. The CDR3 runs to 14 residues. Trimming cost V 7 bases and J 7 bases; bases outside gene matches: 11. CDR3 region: CASIADRAPNEAFF. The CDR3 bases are TGTGCCAGCATTGCGGACAGGGCCCCAAATGAAGCTTTCTTT.

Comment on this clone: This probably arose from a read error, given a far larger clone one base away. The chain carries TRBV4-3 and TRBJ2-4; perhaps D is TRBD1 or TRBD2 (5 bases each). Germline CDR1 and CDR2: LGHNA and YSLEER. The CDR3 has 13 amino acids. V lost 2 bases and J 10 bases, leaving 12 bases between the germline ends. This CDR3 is CASSQSRDQIQYF. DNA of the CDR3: TGCGCCAGCAGCCAAAGCCGGGACCAAATTCAGTACTTC.

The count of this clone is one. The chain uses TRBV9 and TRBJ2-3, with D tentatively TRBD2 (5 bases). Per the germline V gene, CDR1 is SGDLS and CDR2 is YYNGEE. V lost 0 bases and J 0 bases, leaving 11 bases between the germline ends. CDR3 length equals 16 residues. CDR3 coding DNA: TGTGCCAGCAGCGTAGAAGGCGGGCTTAGCACAGATACGCAGTATTTT. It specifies CASSVEGGLSTDTQYF.

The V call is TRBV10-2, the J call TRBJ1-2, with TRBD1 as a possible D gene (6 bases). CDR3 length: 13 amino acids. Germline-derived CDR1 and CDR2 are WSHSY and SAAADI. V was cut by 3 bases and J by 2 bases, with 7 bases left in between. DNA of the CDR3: TGCGCCAGCAGTGATACAGGGAACTATGGCTACACCTTC. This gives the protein CASSDTGNYGYTF.

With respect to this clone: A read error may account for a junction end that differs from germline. Here the CDR3 reads CASGLAGEGHNEQFF. CDR3 DNA sequence: TGTGCCAGCGGTTTAGCGGGAGAGGGGCATAATGAGCAGTTCTTC. The rearrangement uses TRBV27 and TRBJ2-1, with TRBD2 identical over 9 bases. Germline assignment: CDR1 MNHEY and CDR2 SMNVEV (reference sequence). CDR3 length: 15 residues.